These 7 T cell receptor beta chains originate from one sample sequenced in a study of blood T cell repertoires in COVID-19 (dated by TCRdb to the early 2020s). The library was produced with the immunoSEQ multiplex PCR assay. TCRdb provides this immuneACCESS table in a form limited to in-frame rearrangements. Some clones are lacking; in checked studies, under half of them reflect an unresolved V gene, and why the rest are absent is not known. In all, the sample holds approximately 140,000 clones, and around 80% of those were seen once. Around 10% of the sample rests with the top ten. Material: peripheral blood. Receptors were obtained from a woman older than 75 in a cohort sampled during active or convalescent COVID-19.

V gene TRBV28 combines with J gene TRBJ2-7, with D perhaps matching TRBD2 (5 bases). Germline values: CDR1 MDHEN, CDR2 SYDVKM. This CDR3 is built from 13 residues. V lost 6 bases to trimming and J lost 0 bases, with 9 bases between them. CDR3 in amino acids: CASRDSSSYEQYV. Written as DNA, the CDR3 is TGTGCCAGCAGGGACTCGAGCTCCTACGAGCAGTACGTC.

This sequence joins TRBV9 and TRBJ2-3, with 7 bases aligning to TRBD2. This CDR3 has 15 residues. Germline CDR1 reads SGDLS; CDR2 reads YYNGEE. J gave up 4 bases and V 2 bases, and 7 bases lay outside the gene matches. CDR3 loop: CASSVSTRGSDTQYF. CDR3 nucleotide sequence: TGTGCCAGCAGCGTCTCGACGCGGGGGTCAGATACGCAGTATTTT. Full variable domain (missing parts from reference TRBV9 and TRBJ2-3): DSGVTQTPKHLITATGQRVTLRCSPRSGDLSVYWYQQSLDQGLQFLIQYYNGEERAKGNILERFSAQQFPDLHSELNLSSLELGDSALYFCASSVSTRGSDTQYFGPGTRLTVL.

V and J are TRBV6-5 and TRBJ1-6, with TRBD1 matching 7 bases. The CDR3 is made up of 14 amino acids. J was trimmed by 11 bases and V by 0 bases; bases with no gene match: 4. Germline assignment: CDR1 MNHEY and CDR2 SVGAGI. In DNA form, the CDR3 reads TGTGCCAGCAGTTACTCGACAGGGAATCCACCCCTCCACTTT. It encodes CASSYSTGNPPLHF.

This chain uses TRBV9 with TRBJ1-2; 10 bases are a match to TRBD1. This CDR3 region has 16 residues. The J segment lost 1 base and the V segment lost 4 bases, leaving 7 bases of the junction unmatched. Germline loops: CDR1 SGDLS, CDR2 YYNGEE. CDR3 protein: CASSPPGTGDNYGYTF. The CDR3 DNA reads TGTGCCAGCAGCCCGCCCGGGACAGGGGATAACTATGGCTACACCTTC. The full variable domain, with the rest looked up from reference TRBV9 and TRBJ1-2, is DSGVTQTPKHLITATGQRVTLRCSPRSGDLSVYWYQQSLDQGLQFLIQYYNGEERAKGNILERFSAQQFPDLHSELNLSSLELGDSALYFCASSPPGTGDNYGYTFGSGTRLTVV.

The chain couples TRBV3-1 (or the pseudogene TRBV3-2) to TRBJ2-3; a weak D match, TRBD2 (6 bases). V lost 4 bases, J lost 2 bases, and 13 bases lay in between. The CDR3 spans 15 residues. Germline V CDR1 and CDR2: LGHDT, YNNKEL (reference sequence). CDR3 coding DNA: TGTGCCAGCAGCCGGGAACTAGCTACCACAGATACGCAGTATTTT. Translation gives CASSRELATTDTQYF.

The rearrangement links TRBV9 to TRBJ2-2, with 9 bases identical to TRBD2. This CDR3 region has 16 residues. Germline V CDR1 and CDR2: SGDLS, YYNGEE. The V gene end was trimmed by 4 bases and the J gene end by 0 bases; junction bases not matched to a gene: 4. The CDR3 loop reads CASSPRGGANTGELFF. As DNA, the CDR3 is TGTGCCAGCAGCCCTCGCGGGGGGGCGAACACCGGGGAGCTGTTTTTT.

The chain employs TRBV5-1 and TRBJ1-2; TRBD1 might be the D (5 bases). Trimming pared 1 base from V and 4 bases from J, leaving 14 bases between. Germline CDR1 is SGHRS and CDR2 is YFSETQ. The CDR3 length is 15 residues. CDR3 amino acids: CASSLFRGESYGYTF. CDR3 nucleotides: TGCGCCAGCAGCTTGTTTCGGGGGGAGAGCTATGGCTACACCTTC.